Below, 29 T cell receptor beta chains from the same sample are listed, as sequenced in a study of graft-versus-host responses after intestinal transplantation. Antigens for these TCRs are unknown. Repertoires were generated with immunoSEQ multiplex PCR, while TCRdb's copy carries only in-frame clones and drops some. The sample lists approximately 130,000 clones; more than 80% were seen once. The starting material was unstimulated CD4+ T cells sorted from spleen or lymph node cells, obtained before intestinal transplant. The receptor source for this set is a human donor who received an intestinal transplant.

The rearrangement joins TRBV6-1 to TRBJ1-1, with 10 bases fitting TRBD1. The CDR3 has 11 amino acids. CDR1 MNHNS and CDR2 SASEGT come from the germline V gene. The V gene end was trimmed by 10 bases and the J gene end by 6 bases; junction bases not matched to a gene: 2. Here the CDR3 reads CATGTGAEAFF. CDR3 in DNA: TGTGCCACCGGGACAGGGGCTGAAGCTTTCTTT.

The genes are TRBV27 and TRBJ2-1; the match to TRBD2 covers 13 bases. This CDR3 has 16 amino acids. With V trimmed by 5 bases and J by 4 bases, 5 bases remained unmatched. CDR1 and CDR2 from the germline V gene are MNHEY and SMNVEV (reference sequence). The CDR3 is CASSGGLAGVYNEQFF. DNA for the CDR3: TGTGCCAGCAGTGGAGGACTAGCGGGGGTTTACAATGAGCAGTTCTTC.

This sequence joins TRBV19 and TRBJ1-4, with a tentative D call TRBD1 (5 bases). Germline CDR1 LNHDA, CDR2 SQIVND (reference sequence). Trimming took 3 bases from V and 3 from J, leaving 8 bases between them. The CDR3 is made up of 14 amino acids. The CDR3 DNA is TGTGCCAGTAGTATCACGGGACCTAATGAAAAACTGTTTTTT. Translating it yields CASSITGPNEKLFF.

The sample holds one count of this clone. V and J are TRBV2 and TRBJ1-3; possibly TRBD1 for D (5 bases). This CDR3 region has 16 residues. CDR1 is SNHLY, CDR2 FYNNEI, per germline. The V end lost 2 bases, the J end lost 0 bases, and 11 bases lay between the germline ends. This chain's CDR3 is CASSEKGYISGNTIYF. The CDR3 DNA reads TGTGCCAGCAGTGAAAAGGGGTACATCTCTGGAAACACCATATATTTT.

This clone was recorded only once. The chain uses TRBV9 and TRBJ2-1, with 7 nucleotides matching TRBD1. This CDR3 contains 15 residues. Per the germline V gene, CDR1 is SGDLS and CDR2 is YYNGEE. The V gene end was trimmed by 2 bases and the J gene end by 0 bases; junction bases not matched to a gene: 2. The CDR3 region has the DNA TGTGCCAGCAGCGTCCGGGACAGCTCCTACAATGAGCAGTTCTTC. Translated: CASSVRDSSYNEQFF.

The J gene is TRBJ2-7, the V gene TRBV2; the D is unclear. Trimming cost V 4 bases and J 0 bases, with 13 bases left between them. The CDR3 sequence is 15 residues long. Germline assignment: CDR1 SNHLY and CDR2 FYNNEI. DNA for the CDR3: TGTGCCAGCAGTGTAGGCAGGCCGTTCTCCTACGAGCAGTACTTC. This sequence encodes CASSVGRPFSYEQYF.

This chain uses TRBV6-1 with TRBJ1-5; D is undetermined. Germline V gene lookup returns CDR1 MNHNS and CDR2 SASEGT. The CDR3 loop spans 12 amino acids. V lost 10 bases, J lost 7 bases, and 14 bases lay in between. The CDR3 protein is CATNEVLQPQHF. The CDR3 DNA is TGTGCCACCAATGAAGTCTTACAGCCCCAGCATTTT.

The rearrangement links TRBV19 to TRBJ2-2; 9 positions agree with TRBD1. Germline CDR1 reads LNHDA; CDR2 reads SQIVND (reference sequence). V was clipped by 3 bases and J by 4 bases; unmatched bases: 12. The CDR3 extends over 18 amino acids. The CDR3 loop reads CASSMEPTGTGITGELFF. CDR3 sequence (DNA): TGTGCCAGTAGTATGGAGCCCACCGGGACAGGGATCACCGGGGAGCTGTTTTTT.

The V and J genes are TRBV10-2 and TRBJ2-1, with D hard to call. Germline CDR1 reads WSHSY; CDR2 reads SAAADI. Trimming took 7 bases from V and 6 from J, leaving 10 bases between them. The CDR3 extends over 12 amino acids. The CDR3 region is CASIDWANEQFF. CDR3 coding DNA: TGCGCCAGCATTGACTGGGCCAATGAGCAGTTCTTC.

Points on this clone: The identical CDR3 is also encoded by other nucleotide sequences in the sample. V usage is TRBV11-2 and J usage is TRBJ2-1; D unresolved. This CDR3 has 14 residues. Trimming cost V 0 bases and J 5 bases, with 8 bases left between them. Germline V gene lookup returns CDR1 SGHAT and CDR2 FQNNGV. In nucleotides, the CDR3 is TGTGCCAGCAGCTTAGATCCTTCCGACAATGAGCAGTTCTTC. Protein sequence: CASSLDPSDNEQFF. Full variable domain (remainder filled in from reference TRBV11-2 and TRBJ2-1): EAGVAQSPRYKIIEKRQSVAFWCNPISGHATLYWYQQILGQGPKLLIQFQNNGVVDDSQLPKDRFSAERLKGVDSTLKIQPAKLEDSAVYLCASSLDPSDNEQFFGPGTRLTVL.

The chain joins TRBV6-1 to TRBJ2-7, with TRBD2 as a possible D gene (6 bases). Trimming removed 10 bases at V and 4 bases at J, with 17 bases between. CDR1 is MNHNS and CDR2 is SASEGT in the germline V gene. This CDR3 comprises 13 residues. The CDR3 coding sequence is TGTGCCAACTACCCACGGGAGCCATACGAGCAGTACTTC. Protein product: CANYPREPYEQYF.

CDR3 in DNA: TGTGCCAGCAGCTTGGGGGGCATGAACACTGAAGCTTTCTTT. This translates into CASSLGGMNTEAFF. The chain combines TRBV5-6 with TRBJ1-1, with D perhaps matching TRBD1 (5 bases). V dropped 0 bases and J dropped 0 bases, with 6 bases sitting between them. CDR3 length: 14 amino acids. The germline CDR1 and CDR2 sequences are SGHDT and YYEEEE.

This clone was counted a few times. The chain carries TRBV7-2 and TRBJ2-1, with 10 bases that match TRBD2. The V segment lost 0 bases and the J segment 8 bases; nucleotides outside the gene matches: 1. CDR1 SGHTA and CDR2 FQGNSA come from the germline V gene. The length of the CDR3 is 14 residues. CDR3 nucleotide sequence: TGTGCCAGCAGCTTAGCGCTAGCGGGGGATGAGCAGTTCTTC. Its protein is CASSLALAGDEQFF.

In nucleotides, the CDR3 is TGCGCCAGCAGCTTTGGACAGGGAATAACTGAAGCTTTCTTT. This translates into CASSFGQGITEAFF. The V call is TRBV5-1, the J call TRBJ1-1; 8 positions match TRBD1. The junction had 5 bases not matched to a gene; V was cut back by 2 bases and J by 5 bases. The germline V gene encodes CDR1 SGHRS and CDR2 YFSETQ. This CDR3 spans 14 amino acids.

The chain couples TRBV11-2 to TRBJ2-4; TRBD2 might be the D (5 bases). This CDR3 has 16 amino acids. The germline gives CDR1 SGHAT, CDR2 FQNNGV. Trimming pared 3 bases from V and 1 base from J, leaving 13 bases between. The CDR3 nucleotides read TGTGCCAGCAGCTTGTTCGGGGTGACGGCCAAAAACATTCAGTACTTC. Protein product: CASSLFGVTAKNIQYF.

The rearrangement links TRBV27 to TRBJ2-3, with a possible D match to TRBD2 (6 bases). V lost 0 bases, J lost 5 bases, and 6 bases lay in between. CDR1 and CDR2 (germline): MNHEY, SMNVEV (reference sequence). This CDR3 spans 13 amino acids. CDR3 loop: CASSLSGGDTQYF. For the CDR3, the DNA is TGTGCCAGCAGTTTATCGGGGGGAGATACGCAGTATTTT.

The chain combines TRBV27 with TRBJ2-4; D may be TRBD1 or TRBD2 (5 bases each). Trimming left V 9 bases short and J 0 bases short, with 21 bases between. This CDR3 is 17 amino acids long. The germline V gene has CDR1 MNHEY and CDR2 SMNVEV (reference sequence). The CDR3 spells CASTMVGTLLAKNIQYF. The CDR3 DNA is TGTGCCAGTACCATGGTTGGGACCCTACTAGCCAAAAACATTCAGTACTTC.

CDR3 bases: TGTGCCAGCAGCTTGACATTTGGCACTGAAGCTTTCTTT. It specifies CASSLTFGTEAFF. This chain joins TRBV11-3 and TRBJ1-1, with D unclear. This CDR3 contains 13 residues. Germline V gene data show CDR1 as SGHNT and CDR2 as YENEEA. V lost 3 bases, J lost 4 bases, and 9 bases lay in between.

The V gene is TRBV5-1, the J gene TRBJ2-5; D is unclear. V lost 0 bases and J 1 base, leaving 10 bases between the germline ends. The germline V gene encodes CDR1 SGHRS and CDR2 YFSETQ. The CDR3 totals 15 residues. CDR3 sequence reads: CASSLGIQIQETQYF. The DNA of the CDR3 is TGCGCCAGCAGCTTGGGAATACAGATCCAAGAGACCCAGTACTTC.

The CDR3 DNA reads as TGTGCCAGCAGCTTGTGGGGGGGGACTGAAGCTTTCTTT. It specifies CASSLWGGTEAFF. The chain is built from TRBV5-4 and TRBJ1-1; the D gene is possibly TRBD1 (5 bases). Per the germline V gene, CDR1 is SGHNT and CDR2 is YYREEE (reference sequence). The CDR3 length is 13 residues. V lost 1 base, J lost 5 bases, and 9 bases lay in between.

V gene TRBV9 combines with J gene TRBJ2-1, with 8 bases that match TRBD2. V lost 0 bases and J lost 4; bases outside the gene matches: 3. The CDR3 consists of 15 residues. Germline CDR1 and CDR2: SGDLS and YYNGEE. The CDR3 bases are TGTGCCAGCAGCGTAGGGGCTAGCGGGTACAATGAGCAGTTCTTC. It is translated as CASSVGASGYNEQFF.

V and J are TRBV19 and TRBJ1-2; 7 bases fit TRBD1. V trimming: 3 bases; J trimming: 2 bases; junction bases outside the gene matches: 3. Germline V gene data show CDR1 as LNHDA and CDR2 as SQIVND (reference sequence). This CDR3 is built from 14 residues. The CDR3 reads CASSMLDRNYGYTF. DNA for the CDR3: TGTGCCAGTAGTATGTTGGACAGGAACTATGGCTACACCTTC.

The CDR3 coding sequence is TGTGCCAGTAGTACCAGGGGAAGCTCCTACGAGCAGTACTTC. It encodes CASSTRGSSYEQYF. The chain is built from TRBV19 and TRBJ2-7; D is perhaps TRBD1 (6 bases). Germline CDR1 is LNHDA and CDR2 is SQIVND (reference sequence). V was trimmed by 4 bases and J by 0 bases, leaving 10 bases between them. The CDR3 is 14 residues long.

This clone appeared a single time. The CDR3: CAIRREGGLDTQYF. The CDR3 DNA sequence: TGTGCCATCCGGAGGGAGGGAGGCCTAGATACGCAGTATTTT. The chain couples TRBV10-3 to TRBJ2-3, with TRBD2 matching over 7 bases. After removal of 8 bases from V and 5 bases from J, the junction contained 10 bases not matched to a gene. The germline V gene encodes CDR1 ENHRY and CDR2 SYGVKD. The CDR3 length is 14 residues.

Only one count was recorded for this clone. One end of the junction does not line up with germline, which may come from a read error. The rearrangement uses TRBV19 and TRBJ2-3, with 15 bases fitting TRBD2. CDR1 LNHDA and CDR2 SQIVND come from the germline V gene (reference sequence). This CDR3 contains 19 residues. The CDR3 bases are TGTGCCAGTATTTACACCCCCCCGGGACTAGCGGGGGGCACGGATACGCAGTATTTT. This sequence encodes CASIYTPPGLAGGTDTQYF.

The chain is built from TRBV6-1 and TRBJ2-7; no clear D. CDR1 and CDR2 from the germline V gene are MNHNS and SASEGT. Between the trimmed V and J ends, which lost 7 bases and 4 bases, there was a span of 17 bases. The CDR3 length is 14 residues. The CDR3 nucleotides are TGTGCCAGCACCACGACGAAGGCCCCTTACGAGCAGTACTTC. Translated: CASTTTKAPYEQYF.

The chain recombines TRBV11-1 with TRBJ2-3; a weak D match, TRBD1 (6 bases). V was clipped by 1 base and J by 2 bases, with 13 bases between them. CDR3 length: 16 amino acids. Germline V gene sequence: CDR1 SGHAT, CDR2 FQDESV (reference sequence). The CDR3 DNA reads TGTGCCAGCAGCTTAGGGGGGCAGGGTTTCACAGATACGCAGTATTTT. It yields the protein CASSLGGQGFTDTQYF.

The chain has TRBV6-1 and TRBJ1-2, with D hard to call. This CDR3 has 12 residues. Trimming pared 5 bases from V and 3 bases from J, leaving 7 bases between. CDR1 and CDR2 from the germline V gene are MNHNS and SASEGT. CDR3: CASSQRDYGYTF. DNA of the CDR3: TGTGCCAGCAGTCAACGAGACTATGGCTACACCTTC.

The CDR3 DNA follows: TGTGCCAGCTCACTAGACAGTGACTCTGGAAACACCATATATTTT. Translation: CASSLDSDSGNTIYF. The chain combines TRBV18 with TRBJ1-3; maybe TRBD1 (5 bases). The V and J ends lost 4 bases and 0 bases respectively, with 10 bases between them. Per germline, CDR1 KGHSH and CDR2 LQKENI. The CDR3 has 15 residues.